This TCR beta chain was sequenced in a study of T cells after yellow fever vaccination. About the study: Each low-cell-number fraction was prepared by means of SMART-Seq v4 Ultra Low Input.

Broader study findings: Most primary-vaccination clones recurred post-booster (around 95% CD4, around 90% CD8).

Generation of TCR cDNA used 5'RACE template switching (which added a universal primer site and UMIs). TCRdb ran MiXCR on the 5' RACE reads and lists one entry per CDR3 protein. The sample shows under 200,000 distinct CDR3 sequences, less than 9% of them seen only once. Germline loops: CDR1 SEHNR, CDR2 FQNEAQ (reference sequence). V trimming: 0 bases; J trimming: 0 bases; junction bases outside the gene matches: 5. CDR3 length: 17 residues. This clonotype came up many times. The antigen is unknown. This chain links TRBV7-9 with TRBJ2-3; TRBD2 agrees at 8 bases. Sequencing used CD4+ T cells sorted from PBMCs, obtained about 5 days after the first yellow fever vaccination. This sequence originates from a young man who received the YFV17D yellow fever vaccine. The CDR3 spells CASSLALGGASTDTQYF. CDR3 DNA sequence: TGTGCCAGCAGCTTAGCCCTCGGGGGGGCCAGCACAGATACGCAGTATTTT. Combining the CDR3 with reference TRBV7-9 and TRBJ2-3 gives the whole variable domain DTGVSQNPRHKITKRGQNVTFRCDPISEHNRLYWYRQTLGQGPEFLTYFQNEAQLEKSRLLSDRFSAERPKGSFSTLEIQRTEQGDSAMYLCASSLALGGASTDTQYFGPGTRLTVL.